The clone carrying this T cell receptor (beta chain) was counted once. Seattle researchers signed up patients amid active infection and tracked them longitudinally. The data were taken from a study of blood T cell repertoires in COVID-19. Study-wide background: Italy, Spain and the United States were the sources of the convalescent and acute COVID-19 samples. In each case, the material was cDNA or gDNA derived from T cells, B-cell-depleted T cells, or PBMCs.

Germline CDR1 reads SGHKS; CDR2 reads YYEKEE (reference sequence). The CDR3 runs 15 residues. Trimming cost V 5 bases and J 0 bases; bases outside gene matches: 3. Study processing details: Amplification of reference gene primers was used by the study to estimate nucleated cell counts. Clones were sequenced by immunoSEQ multiplex PCR, and TCRdb holds only the in-frame ones, with some missing. The D gene and trimming were derived from the DNA, and the V and J assignments and clone size from that table. The sample lists about 250,000 clones, around 85% occurring once. The receptor's source is a human donor with COVID-19, enrolled during active disease. The donor label of this sample is uncertain. The sequenced material came from peripheral blood. This chain uses TRBV5-5 with TRBJ1-5; 9 bases agree with TRBD1. CDR3 DNA: TGTGCCAGCAGTGGGACAGGGATTAGCAATCAGCCCCAGCATTTT. It encodes CASSGTGISNQPQHF.